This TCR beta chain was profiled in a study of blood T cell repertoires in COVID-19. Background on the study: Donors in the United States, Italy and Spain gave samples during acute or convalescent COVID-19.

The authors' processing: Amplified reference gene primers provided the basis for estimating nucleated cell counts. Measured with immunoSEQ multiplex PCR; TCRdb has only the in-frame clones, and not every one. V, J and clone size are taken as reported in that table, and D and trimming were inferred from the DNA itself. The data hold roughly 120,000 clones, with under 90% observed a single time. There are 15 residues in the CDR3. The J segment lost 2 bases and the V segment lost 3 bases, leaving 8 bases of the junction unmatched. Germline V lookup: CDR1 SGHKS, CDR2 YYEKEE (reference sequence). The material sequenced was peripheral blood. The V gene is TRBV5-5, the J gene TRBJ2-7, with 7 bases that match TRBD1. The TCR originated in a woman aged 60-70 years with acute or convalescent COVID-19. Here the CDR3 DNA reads TGTGCCAGCAGCTATAGCCCGACAGGGACCTACGAGCAGTACTTC. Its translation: CASSYSPTGTYEQYF.